Below, 18 T cell receptor beta chains from the same sample are listed, as sequenced in a study of T-cell reconstitution after alpha-beta-depleted transplantation in children (dated by TCRdb to the mid-2010s). Receptor amplification or capture employed PCR. TCRdb lists the instrument as Illumina HiSeq 2500. Molecular barcoding was employed in the preparation of TCR libraries, with unique molecular identifiers being used to normalize TCRbeta repertoire quantification. TCRdb trimmed public reads at Q25 via fastp, called clones via MiXCR and kept in-frame beta chains. Every CDR3 protein is listed once, alongside the most common genes and DNA of its rows. This sample comprises roughly 200,000 distinct CDR3 sequences, about 7% of them detected only once. The top ten clonotypes cover less than 7% of the sample. In the paper's terms, the treatment or condition label means: allogeneic hematopoietic cell transplantation with graft depleted of TCRalphabeta T cells and CD19 B cells.

The specimen was PBMCs, collected before TCRalphabeta/CD19-depleted stem cell transplant. The receptor source for this set is a boy aged 2 to 10 with acute lymphoblastic leukemia, due to receive a stem cell transplant.

This clonotype was counted ten times or more. The chain couples TRBV6-5 to TRBJ2-1; 7 bases align to TRBD2. Germline trimming cut 6 bases from V and 2 bases from J; bases unmatched to any gene: 7. CDR3 size: 15 residues. Germline V gene data show CDR1 as MNHEY and CDR2 as SVGAGI. The CDR3 is CASSQASGAYNEQFF. CDR3 in DNA: TGTGCCAGCAGCCAGGCGAGCGGGGCCTACAATGAGCAGTTCTTC.

This clonotype has more than one count but fewer than ten. Mismatch with germline at one junction end may stem from a read error. The V and J genes are TRBV5-1 and TRBJ2-5; the D gene is possibly TRBD1 (6 bases). The CDR3 covers 13 residues. CDR1 and CDR2 (germline): SGHRS, YFSETQ. Here the CDR3 reads CASSREGGETHYF. The CDR3 DNA reads as TGCGCCAGCAGCAGAGAAGGGGGAGAGACCCATTACTTC.

This clonotype showed up many times. V gene TRBV7-6 combines with J gene TRBJ2-3; 13 bases match TRBD2. V lost 1 base to trimming and J lost 5 bases; unmatched junction nucleotides: 0. The CDR3 is 15 residues long. Per germline, CDR1 SGHVS and CDR2 FNYEAQ. DNA for the CDR3: TGTGCCAGCAGCTTAGGGACTAGCGGGGGAGATACGCAGTATTTT. This translates into CASSLGTSGGDTQYF.

This clonotype showed up many times. For the CDR3, the DNA is TGCAGCGGCACCTCCGGGACAGAAGCGGAAGATACGCAGTATTTT. The encoded protein is CSGTSGTEAEDTQYF. The chain employs TRBV29-1 and TRBJ2-3, with 7 positions matching TRBD1. The V segment lost 7 bases and the J segment 5 bases; nucleotides outside the gene matches: 15. Germline values: CDR1 SQVTM, CDR2 ANQGSEA. The CDR3 has 15 amino acids.

This sequence joins TRBV6-1 and TRBJ2-6, with no clear D. The germline V gene has CDR1 MNHNS and CDR2 SASEGT. The V and J ends lost 8 bases and 2 bases respectively, with 10 bases between them. The CDR3 runs 14 residues. Written as DNA, the CDR3 is TGTGCCAGCTGTGCTGCTCCTGGGGCCAACGTCCTGACTTTC. Encoded protein: CASCAAPGANVLTF.

The chain carries TRBV20-1 and TRBJ2-3; no clear D gene. V dropped 6 bases and J dropped 5 bases, with 3 bases sitting between them. The CDR3 is made up of 9 amino acids. Germline CDR1 is DFQATT and CDR2 is SNEGSKA (reference sequence). The CDR3 DNA reads TGCAGTGCCTTAGATACGCAGTATTTT. It yields the protein CSALDTQYF.

This clonotype was detected a few times. This rearrangement joins TRBV12-3 or TRBV12-4 to TRBJ1-5; D is possibly TRBD1 (5 bases). V lost 7 bases and J lost 0, with 16 bases in between. This CDR3 has 16 amino acids. CDR3 protein: CASTNGGSFSNQPQHF. The CDR3 bases are TGTGCCAGCACCAATGGGGGATCTTTTAGCAATCAGCCCCAGCATTTT.

In this sample, this clonotype turned up many times. This chain joins TRBV5-1 and TRBJ2-1, with a weak D call TRBD2 (6 bases). This CDR3 comprises 11 residues. Germline loops: CDR1 SGHRS, CDR2 YFSETQ. Deletions cut 4 bases from V and 8 bases from J, with 7 bases between. CDR3 nucleotide sequence: TGCGCCAGCAGCGTAGCGGATGAGCAGTTCTTC. This translates into CASSVADEQFF.

With regard to this clonotype: No conserved phenylalanine or tryptophan ends this CDR3, so it is likely a read error. V and J are TRBV28 and TRBJ2-2; D is perhaps TRBD1 or TRBD2 (5 bases each). The CDR3 consists of 16 residues. The V gene's germline CDR1 is MDHEN and CDR2 SYDVKM. Deletions cut 5 bases from V and 6 bases from J, with 19 bases between. CDR3 in amino acids: CASSLVGASQAGELFY. As DNA, the CDR3 is TGTGCCAGCAGTCTGGTCGGGGCCTCGCAGGCCGGGGAGCTGTTTTAT.

This rearrangement joins TRBV5-6 to TRBJ1-1; weak D call: TRBD1 (5 bases). Trimming removed 3 bases at V and 8 bases at J, with 26 bases between. The germline CDR1 and CDR2 sequences are SGHDT and YYEEEE. This CDR3 has 17 residues. CDR3 nucleotides: TGTGCCAGCAGCTCAAAAATCCGGATCAGGGTACACTGGGAAGCTTTCTTT. It is translated as CASSSKIRIRVHWEAFF.

Ten or more counts support this clonotype. This chain connects TRBV4-3 to TRBJ2-7; D perhaps matches TRBD1 (5 bases). The CDR3 is 20 amino acids. The V and J ends lost 0 bases and 3 bases respectively, with 27 bases between them. CDR1 is LGHNA, CDR2 YSLEER, per germline. The CDR3 reads CASSQEVQGQFEDRHYEQYF. The CDR3 bases are TGCGCCAGCAGCCAAGAGGTCCAGGGCCAATTCGAGGACCGACACTACGAGCAGTACTTC.

The chain employs TRBV5-1 and TRBJ2-5; possible D gene TRBD2, 5 bases. The CDR3 totals 14 residues. Germline CDR1 is SGHRS and CDR2 is YFSETQ. V was shortened by 0 bases and J by 5 bases, with 11 bases between the two germline ends. The CDR3 is CASSLARVEETQYF. The CDR3 region has the DNA TGCGCCAGCAGCTTGGCGAGGGTGGAGGAGACCCAGTACTTC.

This clonotype appeared many times. The rearrangement links TRBV12-3 or TRBV12-4 to TRBJ2-3; 7 bases align to TRBD1. V dropped 6 bases and J dropped 6; count of bases not matched to a gene: 9. The CDR3 loop spans 14 amino acids. The CDR3 nucleotides are TGTGCCAGCAGCCAAGGCCCACAGGGGGATACGCAGTATTTT. This gives the protein CASSQGPQGDTQYF.

This clonotype was recorded at least ten times. V gene TRBV20-1 combines with J gene TRBJ2-5; D possibly corresponds to TRBD2 (6 bases). Trimming took off 3 bases at V and 5 bases at J, with 16 bases between the two ends. The CDR3 covers 14 residues. Germline assignment: CDR1 DFQATT and CDR2 SNEGSKA (reference sequence). CDR3 sequence reads: CSARPGLVMETQYF. CDR3 bases: TGCAGTGCTAGGCCGGGACTGGTTATGGAGACCCAGTACTTC.

Ten or more counts support this clonotype. Here the CDR3 DNA reads TGTGCCAGCAGCTTGCCCACAGGGCAGGGTGGCAACGAGCAGTACTTC. Encoded protein: CASSLPTGQGGNEQYF. This chain uses TRBV5-5 with TRBJ2-7; TRBD1 is a possible D gene (6 bases). Trimming took off 1 base at V and 5 bases at J, with 19 bases between the two ends. CDR1 SGHKS and CDR2 YYEKEE come from the germline V gene (reference sequence). CDR3 length equals 16 residues.

The chain links TRBV7-9 to TRBJ1-2; 10 nucleotides line up with TRBD1. The V and J ends lost 5 bases and 4 bases, in that order; junction bases with no gene match: 7. This CDR3 is built from 15 residues. Germline CDR1 SEHNR, CDR2 FQNEAQ (reference sequence). CDR3 amino acids: CASSLGTGEVYGYTF. DNA of the CDR3: TGTGCCAGCAGCCTCGGGACAGGGGAAGTCTATGGCTACACCTTC. The full variable domain, with the rest looked up from reference TRBV7-9 and TRBJ1-2, is DTGVSQNPRHKITKRGQNVTFRCDPISEHNRLYWYRQTLGQGPEFLTYFQNEAQLEKSRLLSDRFSAERPKGSFSTLEIQRTEQGDSAMYLCASSLGTGEVYGYTFGSGTRLTVV.

There are a few counts of this clonotype. V is TRBV6-5 and J is TRBJ2-7; D is ambiguous. Looked up from germline, CDR1 is MNHEY and CDR2 is SVGAGI. V lost 3 bases, J lost 7 bases, and 22 bases lay in between. The CDR3 length is 16 residues. The CDR3 region is CASSYRIAPALGEQYF. The CDR3 coding sequence is TGTGCCAGCAGTTATAGGATCGCCCCGGCCCTGGGGGAGCAGTACTTC.

This clonotype was recorded many times. This rearrangement joins TRBV28 to TRBJ2-1; 12 positions agree with TRBD2. With V trimmed by 3 bases and J by 10 bases, 7 bases remained unmatched. Germline CDR1 reads MDHEN; CDR2 reads SYDVKM. CDR3 length: 15 residues. The chain's CDR3 is CASSFLRLAGEEQFF. The CDR3 DNA is TGTGCCAGCAGTTTTCTGCGACTAGCGGGAGAGGAGCAGTTCTTC.